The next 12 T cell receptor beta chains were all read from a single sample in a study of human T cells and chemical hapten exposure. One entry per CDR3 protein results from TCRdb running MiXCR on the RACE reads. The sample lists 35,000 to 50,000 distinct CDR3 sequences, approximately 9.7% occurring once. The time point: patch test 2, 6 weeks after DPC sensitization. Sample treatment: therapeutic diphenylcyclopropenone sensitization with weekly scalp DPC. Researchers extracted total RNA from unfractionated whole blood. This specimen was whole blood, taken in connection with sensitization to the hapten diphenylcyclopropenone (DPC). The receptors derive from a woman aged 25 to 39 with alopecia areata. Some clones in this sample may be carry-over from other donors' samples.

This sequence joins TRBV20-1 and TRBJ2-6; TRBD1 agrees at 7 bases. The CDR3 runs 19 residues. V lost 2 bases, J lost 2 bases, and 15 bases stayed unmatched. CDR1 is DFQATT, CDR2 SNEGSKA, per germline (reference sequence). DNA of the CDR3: TGCAGTGCTAGAAGGGACAGACCGGGCCCTCTACCTGGGGCCAACGTCCTGACTTTC. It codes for CSARRDRPGPLPGANVLTF.

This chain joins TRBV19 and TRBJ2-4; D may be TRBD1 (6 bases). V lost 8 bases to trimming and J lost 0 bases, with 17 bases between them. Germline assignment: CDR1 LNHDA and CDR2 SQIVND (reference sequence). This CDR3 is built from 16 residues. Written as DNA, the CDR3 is TGTGCCAGTTCAGGACAACAGGGCCTAGCCAAAAACATTCAGTACTTC. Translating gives CASSGQQGLAKNIQYF.

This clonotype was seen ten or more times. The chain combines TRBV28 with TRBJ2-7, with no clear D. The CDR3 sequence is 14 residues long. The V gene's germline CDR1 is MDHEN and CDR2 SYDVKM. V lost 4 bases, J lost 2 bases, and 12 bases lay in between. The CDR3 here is CASSSAIQAYEQYF. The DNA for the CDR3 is TGTGCCAGCAGTTCAGCGATTCAAGCCTACGAGCAGTACTTC. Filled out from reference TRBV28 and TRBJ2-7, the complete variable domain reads DVKVTQSSRYLVKRTGEKVFLECVQDMDHENMFWYRQDPGLGLRLIYFSYDVKMKEKGDIPEGYSVSREKKERFSLILESASTNQTSMYLCASSSAIQAYEQYFGPGTRLTVT.

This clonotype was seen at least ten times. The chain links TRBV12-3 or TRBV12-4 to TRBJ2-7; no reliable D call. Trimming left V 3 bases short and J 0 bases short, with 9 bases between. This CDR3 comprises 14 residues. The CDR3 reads CASSLSGSSYEQYF. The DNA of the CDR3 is TGTGCCAGCAGTTTGTCCGGTAGCTCCTACGAGCAGTACTTC.

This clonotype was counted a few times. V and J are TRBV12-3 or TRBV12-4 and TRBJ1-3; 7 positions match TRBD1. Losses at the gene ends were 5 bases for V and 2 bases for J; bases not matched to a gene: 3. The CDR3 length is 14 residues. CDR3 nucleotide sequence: TGTGCCAGCAGTACCAGGGGGACTGGAAACACCATATATTTT. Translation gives CASSTRGTGNTIYF.

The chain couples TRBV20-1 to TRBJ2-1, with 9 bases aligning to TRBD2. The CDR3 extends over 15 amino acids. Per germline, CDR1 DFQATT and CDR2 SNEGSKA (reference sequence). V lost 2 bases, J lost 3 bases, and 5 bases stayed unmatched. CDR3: CSARSPSGDYNEQFF. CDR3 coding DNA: TGCAGTGCTAGATCCCCTAGCGGGGACTACAATGAGCAGTTCTTC.

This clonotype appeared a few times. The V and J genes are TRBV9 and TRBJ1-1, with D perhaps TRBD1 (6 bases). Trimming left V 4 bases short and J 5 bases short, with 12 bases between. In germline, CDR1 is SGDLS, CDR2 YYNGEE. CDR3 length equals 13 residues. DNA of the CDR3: TGTGCCAGCAGCCCCATACAGGGTACTGAAGCTTTCTTT. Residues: CASSPIQGTEAFF.

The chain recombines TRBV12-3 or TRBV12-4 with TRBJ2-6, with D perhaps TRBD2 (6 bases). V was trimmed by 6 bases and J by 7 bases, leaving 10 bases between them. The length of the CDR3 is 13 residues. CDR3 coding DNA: TGTGCCAGCAGGTTGACTAGTGCCAACGTCCTGACTTTC. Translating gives CASRLTSANVLTF.

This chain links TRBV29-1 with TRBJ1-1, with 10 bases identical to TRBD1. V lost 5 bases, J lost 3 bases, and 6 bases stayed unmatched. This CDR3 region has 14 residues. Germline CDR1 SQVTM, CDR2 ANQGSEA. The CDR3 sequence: CSVTRTGGDTEAFF. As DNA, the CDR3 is TGCAGCGTTACACGGACAGGGGGGGACACTGAAGCTTTCTTT.

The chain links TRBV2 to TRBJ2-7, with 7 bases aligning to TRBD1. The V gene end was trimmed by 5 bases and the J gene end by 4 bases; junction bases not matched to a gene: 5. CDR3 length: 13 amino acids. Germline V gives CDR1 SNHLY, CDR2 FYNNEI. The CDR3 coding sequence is TGTGCCAGCAGTCCGGACAGGAATTACGAGCAGTACTTC. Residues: CASSPDRNYEQYF.

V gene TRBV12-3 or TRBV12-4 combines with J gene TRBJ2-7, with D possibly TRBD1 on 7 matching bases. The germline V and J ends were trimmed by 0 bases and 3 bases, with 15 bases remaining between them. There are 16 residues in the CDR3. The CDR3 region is CASSLAEGAIGYEQYF. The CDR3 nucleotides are TGTGCCAGCAGTTTAGCGGAGGGGGCGATCGGCTACGAGCAGTACTTC.

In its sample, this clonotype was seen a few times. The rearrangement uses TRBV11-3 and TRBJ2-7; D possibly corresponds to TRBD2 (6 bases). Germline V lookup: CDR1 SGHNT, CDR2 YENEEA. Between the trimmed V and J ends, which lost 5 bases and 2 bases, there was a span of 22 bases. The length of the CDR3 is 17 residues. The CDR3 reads CASSQGAAGLGAYEQYF. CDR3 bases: TGTGCCAGCAGCCAGGGCGCCGCGGGGCTGGGGGCCTACGAGCAGTACTTC.